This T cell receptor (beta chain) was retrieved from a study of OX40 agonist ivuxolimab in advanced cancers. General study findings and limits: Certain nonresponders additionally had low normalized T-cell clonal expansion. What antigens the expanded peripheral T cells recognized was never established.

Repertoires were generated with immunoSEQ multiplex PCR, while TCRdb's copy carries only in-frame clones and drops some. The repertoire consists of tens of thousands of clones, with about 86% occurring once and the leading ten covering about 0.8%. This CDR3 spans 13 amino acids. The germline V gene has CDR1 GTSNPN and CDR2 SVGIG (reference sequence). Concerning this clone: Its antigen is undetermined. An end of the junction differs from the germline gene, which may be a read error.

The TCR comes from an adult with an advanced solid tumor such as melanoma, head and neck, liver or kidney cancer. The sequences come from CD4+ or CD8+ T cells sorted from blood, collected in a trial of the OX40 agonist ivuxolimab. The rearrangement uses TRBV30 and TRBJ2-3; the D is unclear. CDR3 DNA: TGTGCCCGGAGAGAATCTAGCACAGATACGCAGTATTTT. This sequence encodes CARRESSTDTQYF.